One and the same sample provided the 25 T cell receptor beta chains below, sequenced in a study of T cell responses to AZD1222 COVID-19 vaccine. Data came from immunoSEQ multiplex PCR; TCRdb stores just in-frame clones and leaves some out. The sample has 83,000 or so clones; approximately 90% are singletons. This specimen consisted of peripheral blood, obtained 28 days after the second AZD1222 dose. All receptors derive from an adult who received the AZD1222 COVID-19 vaccine.

As for this clone: The junction does not match germline at one end; this may be a read error. Within the sample, other DNA sequences also encode this same CDR3. The chain employs TRBV24-1 and TRBJ1-2; D might be TRBD1 (5 bases). Germline CDR1 is KGHDR and CDR2 is SFDVKD. The CDR3 is made up of 13 amino acids. The chain's CDR3 is CATSDRQNYGYTF. CDR3 sequence (DNA): TGTGCCACTAGTGATCGACAGAACTATGGCTACACCTTC.

This chain joins TRBV19 and TRBJ2-7; D call uncertain. The V end was cut by 6 bases, the J end by 7 bases, with 16 bases between. Germline V CDR1 and CDR2: LNHDA, SQIVND (reference sequence). This CDR3 has 13 residues. CDR3 DNA: TGTGCCAGTAGCCCGGTAGAAGTGGGGGAGCAGTACTTC. It translates to CASSPVEVGEQYF.

The genes are TRBV3-1 (or the pseudogene TRBV3-2) and TRBJ2-1; 8 bases are shared with TRBD2. Germline values: CDR1 LGHDT, CDR2 YNNKEL (reference sequence). V gave up 4 bases and J gave up 6 bases; unmatched junction bases: 5. The length of the CDR3 is 14 residues. The DNA of the CDR3 is TGTGCCAGCAGCCCCAGCGGGAGAAGCAATGAGCAGTTCTTC. Amino acid sequence: CASSPSGRSNEQFF.

The rearrangement uses TRBV7-9 and TRBJ2-2; 8 bases map to TRBD1. The CDR3 is made up of 15 amino acids. The germline V gene encodes CDR1 SEHNR and CDR2 FQNEAQ (reference sequence). Trimming cost V 10 bases and J 6 bases; bases outside gene matches: 13. Here the CDR3 reads CATLPPGGPPGELFF. The CDR3 DNA sequence: TGTGCCACCCTCCCCCCAGGGGGCCCCCCCGGGGAGCTGTTTTTT.

This clone is a singleton in its sample. The gene calls are TRBV19 and TRBJ2-5; TRBD1 matches at 8 bases. Trimming took 5 bases from V and 7 from J; bases not matched to a gene: 15. CDR1 and CDR2 from the germline V gene are LNHDA and SQIVND (reference sequence). This CDR3 contains 16 residues. DNA for the CDR3: TGTGCCAGTAGTGTTATTGGACAGGGAACCGAGGGGACCCAGTACTTC. It specifies CASSVIGQGTEGTQYF.

This sequence joins TRBV6-5 and TRBJ1-4; possible D gene TRBD1, 5 bases. The V and J ends lost 0 bases and 7 bases respectively, with 9 bases between them. Germline CDR1 and CDR2: MNHEY and SVGAGI. This CDR3 has 14 residues. CDR3 sequence: CASSYSGAGEKLFF. In DNA, the CDR3 is TGTGCCAGCAGTTACTCCGGGGCGGGTGAAAAACTGTTTTTT.

This clone occurred once. The V gene is TRBV28, the J gene TRBJ1-5; a weak D match, TRBD1 (6 bases). CDR3 size: 15 residues. Germline CDR1 and CDR2: MDHEN and SYDVKM. V shed 7 bases and J shed 1 base, with 14 bases lying between them. CDR3 DNA sequence: TGTGCCAGCAAAGCAGGGGCAGAGAGCAATCAGCCCCAGCATTTT. Its protein product is CASKAGAESNQPQHF.

The gene calls are TRBV28 and TRBJ2-3, with D unresolved. The germline V gene encodes CDR1 MDHEN and CDR2 SYDVKM. The V and J ends lost 7 bases and 2 bases respectively, with 13 bases between them. This CDR3 spans 14 amino acids. In DNA form, the CDR3 reads TGTGCCAGCACCGACTCTGCCCTCACAGATACGCAGTATTTT. Protein product: CASTDSALTDTQYF.

The V gene is TRBV28, the J gene TRBJ1-4; a possible D gene is TRBD1 (6 bases). V dropped 4 bases and J dropped 0 bases, with 9 bases sitting between them. The CDR3 is made up of 15 amino acids. The germline gives CDR1 MDHEN, CDR2 SYDVKM. Here the CDR3 reads CASSSQGSTNEKLFF. In DNA form, the CDR3 reads TGTGCCAGCAGTTCACAGGGTTCAACTAATGAAAAACTGTTTTTT. Using reference TRBV28 and TRBJ1-4 for the parts outside the CDR3, the full variable domain is DVKVTQSSRYLVKRTGEKVFLECVQDMDHENMFWYRQDPGLGLRLIYFSYDVKMKEKGDIPEGYSVSREKKERFSLILESASTNQTSMYLCASSSQGSTNEKLFFGSGTQLSVL.

The chain recombines TRBV19 with TRBJ2-7, with 7 bases identical to TRBD2. This CDR3 has 14 amino acids. The V segment lost 7 bases and the J segment 0 bases; nucleotides outside the gene matches: 6. CDR1 and CDR2 (germline): LNHDA, SQIVND (reference sequence). The CDR3 DNA is TGTGCCAGTATGCAAGCGGGGAGCTCCTACGAGCAGTACTTC. This gives the protein CASMQAGSSYEQYF. The variable domain in full, completed from reference TRBV19 and TRBJ2-7, reads DGGITQSPKYLFRKEGQNVTLSCEQNLNHDAMYWYRQDPGQGLRLIYYSQIVNDFQKGDIAEGYSVSREKKESFPLTVTSAQKNPTAFYLCASMQAGSSYEQYFGPGTRLTVT.

The chain couples TRBV3-1 (or the pseudogene TRBV3-2) to TRBJ1-6; D gene ambiguous. CDR1 LGHDT and CDR2 YNNKEL come from the germline V gene (reference sequence). V gave up 4 bases and J gave up 3 bases, with 10 bases separating them. CDR3 size: 15 residues. The CDR3 spells CASSPYSGYNSPLHF. The CDR3 bases are TGTGCCAGCAGCCCCTACAGTGGCTATAATTCACCCCTCCACTTT.

The CDR3 is CASSYSGLSSNQPQHF. The CDR3 DNA reads as TGTGCCAGCAGTTACTCAGGGTTGTCGAGCAATCAGCCCCAGCATTTT. The chain uses TRBV6-2 or TRBV6-3 and TRBJ1-5; D not certain. Germline CDR1 and CDR2: MNHEY and SVGEGT. The CDR3 consists of 16 residues. Trimming cost V 0 bases and J 1 base, with 10 bases left between them.

V usage is TRBV10-3 and J usage is TRBJ1-5; TRBD1 matches at 9 bases. The length of the CDR3 is 18 residues. Germline CDR1 ENHRY, CDR2 SYGVKD. With V trimmed by 4 bases and J by 0 bases, 10 bases remained unmatched. CDR3 protein: CAISGALDRGDSNQPQHF. The CDR3, as DNA: TGTGCCATCAGTGGGGCCCTAGACAGGGGGGATAGCAATCAGCCCCAGCATTTT.

In DNA form, the CDR3 reads TGCGCCAGCAGCCAAGTACACTGGAGCAGTAATGAGCAGTTCTTC. Protein sequence: CASSQVHWSSNEQFF. This chain links TRBV4-1 with TRBJ2-1; no clear D gene. Germline lookup yields CDR1 MGHRA and CDR2 YSYEKL. The V end lost 1 base, the J end lost 7 bases, and 14 bases lay between the germline ends. The CDR3 has 15 residues.

The genes are TRBV9 and TRBJ1-1; possibly TRBD1 for D (6 bases). V was clipped by 5 bases and J by 0 bases, with 20 bases between them. The V gene's germline CDR1 is SGDLS and CDR2 YYNGEE. This CDR3 comprises 17 residues. As DNA, the CDR3 is TGTGCCAGCAGTGAAACAATGACAGGACTAATGAACACTGAAGCTTTCTTT. Amino acid sequence: CASSETMTGLMNTEAFF. Variable domain in full (rest from reference TRBV9 and TRBJ1-1): DSGVTQTPKHLITATGQRVTLRCSPRSGDLSVYWYQQSLDQGLQFLIQYYNGEERAKGNILERFSAQQFPDLHSELNLSSLELGDSALYFCASSETMTGLMNTEAFFGQGTRLTVV.

The chain recombines TRBV29-1 with TRBJ2-5, with TRBD1 identical over 10 bases. The germline V gene has CDR1 SQVTM and CDR2 ANQGSEA. The CDR3 sequence is 12 residues long. The V segment lost 7 bases and the J segment 6 bases; nucleotides outside the gene matches: 5. The CDR3 coding sequence is TGCAGCGGGGGACAGGGGACGCAGACCCAGTACTTC. Amino acids: CSGGQGTQTQYF.

The chain is built from TRBV10-3 and TRBJ1-6, with D unresolved. In germline, CDR1 is ENHRY, CDR2 SYGVKD. Trimming took 2 bases from V and 0 from J, leaving 5 bases between them. There are 15 residues in the CDR3. The CDR3 reads CAISEGSSYNSPLHF. CDR3 nucleotide sequence: TGTGCCATCAGTGAGGGGAGCTCCTATAATTCACCCCTCCACTTT.

The rearrangement joins TRBV11-2 to TRBJ1-1; D is unresolved. CDR3 length: 13 residues. Germline CDR1 reads SGHAT; CDR2 reads FQNNGV. The V end lost 1 base, the J end lost 7 bases, and 10 bases lay between the germline ends. The CDR3 protein is CASSLGGGSEAFF. CDR3 coding DNA: TGTGCCAGCAGCTTAGGGGGTGGGAGTGAAGCTTTCTTT.

This chain links TRBV30 with TRBJ1-2, with D tentatively TRBD1 (5 bases). Germline V gene lookup returns CDR1 GTSNPN and CDR2 SVGIG (reference sequence). V was shortened by 0 bases and J by 2 bases, with 13 bases between the two germline ends. CDR3 length: 15 residues. CDR3: CAWSVGQGPNYGYTF. Written as DNA, the CDR3 is TGTGCCTGGAGTGTAGGGCAGGGCCCAAACTATGGCTACACCTTC. The full variable domain, in which reference TRBV30 and TRBJ1-2 provide the parts outside the CDR3, is SQTIHQWPATLVQPVGSPLSLECTVEGTSNPNLYWYRQAAGRGLQLLFYSVGIGQISSEVPQNLSASRPQDRQFILSSKKLLLSDSGFYLCAWSVGQGPNYGYTFGSGTRLTVV.

CDR3 bases: TGTGCCAGCAGACAGGGGGTAAGCAATCAGCCCCAGCATTTT. This sequence encodes CASRQGVSNQPQHF. V and J are TRBV6-5 and TRBJ1-5, with TRBD1 matching over 8 bases. The CDR3 has 14 amino acids. Trimming took 6 bases from V and 1 from J; bases not matched to a gene: 2. The V gene's germline CDR1 is MNHEY and CDR2 SVGAGI.

The rearrangement joins TRBV5-5 to TRBJ1-5, with D hard to call. The ends were cut back, 3 bases at V and 2 bases at J, with 12 bases in the middle. Germline CDR1 reads SGHKS; CDR2 reads YYEKEE (reference sequence). The CDR3 sequence is 15 residues long. CDR3 nucleotides: TGTGCCAGCAGCTCCGGCCCGCCGGGCAATCAGCCCCAGCATTTT. Amino acid sequence: CASSSGPPGNQPQHF.

The chain employs TRBV3-1 (or the pseudogene TRBV3-2) and TRBJ2-3; perhaps D is TRBD1 or TRBD2 (5 bases each). The germline gives CDR1 LGHDT, CDR2 YNNKEL (reference sequence). The germline V and J ends were trimmed by 2 bases and 2 bases, with 8 bases remaining between them. CDR3 length equals 14 residues. The DNA for the CDR3 is TGTGCCAGCAGCCAAACCGGGGCCACAGATACGCAGTATTTT. Translating it yields CASSQTGATDTQYF.

This clone has only one observation. J is TRBJ1-1 and V is TRBV6-2 or TRBV6-3, with D maybe TRBD1 (6 bases). The CDR3 is 15 residues long. The V gene lost 7 bases and the J gene lost 5 bases, with 20 bases spanning the gap. Per germline, CDR1 MNHEY and CDR2 SVGEGT. DNA for the CDR3: TGTGCCAGCACCCCCAGGGAGGGGGGTTGGACTGAAGCTTTCTTT. Its protein product is CASTPREGGWTEAFF.

In this sample, this clone turned up a few times. The genes are TRBV27 and TRBJ2-7; TRBD1 aligns across 8 bases. The CDR3 loop spans 16 amino acids. In germline, CDR1 is MNHEY, CDR2 SMNVEV (reference sequence). The V segment lost 5 bases and the J segment 6 bases; nucleotides outside the gene matches: 15. CDR3 residues: CASSPHGTGTKGEQYF. CDR3 coding DNA: TGTGCCAGCAGTCCCCACGGGACAGGTACGAAAGGCGAGCAGTACTTC.

In this sample, this clone turned up a few times. The chain employs TRBV21-1 and TRBJ1-3. TRBV21-1 is annotated as a pseudogene. The CDR3 is 15 residues long. For the CDR3, the DNA is TGTGCCAGCAGCGGGCGTGGGAGTGAAGGAAACACCATATATTTT. Protein: CASSGRGSEGNTIYF.